This is a list of T cell receptor beta chains from one sample in a study of T-cell reconstitution after alpha-beta-depleted transplantation in children. TCRdb reanalysed the PCR reads using MiXCR and keeps one entry per CDR3 protein. This sample has 330,000 or so distinct CDR3 sequences, with over 7% found just once. The specimen was peripheral blood, collected 360 days after TCRalphabeta/CD19-depleted stem cell transplant. The origin of the receptors is a female patient between 2 and 15 years old who had a stem cell transplant for Fanconi anemia, so the T cells may come from the graft donor. Both conserved end residues are part of each CDR3. The D gene is left open where the match is weak. Part of the rows lack a size; the others show once, few, many or a class for expanded clones.

CDR3 DNA: TGTGCCATCAGTACGACAGGGGACACTGAAGCTTTCTTT
CDR3 protein: CAISTTGDTEAFF
clone size: many
J gene: TRBJ1-1
D gene: TRBD1
V gene: TRBV10-3

CDR3 DNA: TGCAGTGCTACCAACCGGGGCTGGATGAACACTGAAGCTTTCTTT
CDR3 protein: CSATNRGWMNTEAFF
clone size: NA
J gene: TRBJ1-1
D gene: NA
V gene: TRBV20-1

CDR3 DNA: TGTGCCAGCAGTTTAAAGCCGGGAATGAACACTGAAGCTTTCTTT
CDR3 protein: CASSLKPGMNTEAFF
clone size: NA
J gene: TRBJ1-1
D gene: NA
V gene: TRBV28

CDR3 DNA: TGTGCCAGCATCAAGACAGGGGGACCCTACGAGCAGTACTTC
CDR3 protein: CASIKTGGPYEQYF
clone size: few
J gene: TRBJ2-7
D gene: TRBD1
V gene: TRBV7-9

CDR3 DNA: TGTGCCAGCTCACCCGAGGGCCAGATACTATTATCGGGGGAAAAACTGTTTTTT
CDR3 protein: CASSPEGQILLSGEKLFF
clone size: few
J gene: TRBJ1-4
D gene: NA
V gene: TRBV18

CDR3 DNA: TGTGCCAGCAGTGAAGCGCTGGGGCAGGCCTACTATGGCTACACCTTC
CDR3 protein: CASSEALGQAYYGYTF
clone size: NA
J gene: TRBJ1-2
D gene: NA
V gene: TRBV2

CDR3 DNA: TGTGCCAGCAGTTACCGGGGGGTGGGAGAAGAGACCCAGTACTTC
CDR3 protein: CASSYRGVGEETQYF
clone size: NA
J gene: TRBJ2-5
D gene: TRBD2
V gene: TRBV6-5

CDR3 DNA: TGTGCCACCAGACGGACCGAGGGCACTGAAGCTTTCTTT
CDR3 protein: CATRRTEGTEAFF
clone size: many
J gene: TRBJ1-1
D gene: NA
V gene: TRBV6-5

CDR3 DNA: TGTGCCAGCTCACCATGGGGAGTTCAAGAGACCCAGTACTTC
CDR3 protein: CASSPWGVQETQYF
clone size: few
J gene: TRBJ2-5
D gene: NA
V gene: TRBV18

CDR3 DNA: TGCGCCAGCAGCCAAGATGCGGGGGGGATCACCGGGGAGCTGTTTTTT
CDR3 protein: CASSQDAGGITGELFF
clone size: NA
J gene: TRBJ2-2
D gene: TRBD2
V gene: TRBV4-1

CDR3 DNA: TGTGCCAGCACCTTCGGGGGGGAAGCTTTCTTT
CDR3 protein: CASTFGGEAFF
clone size: many
J gene: TRBJ1-1
D gene: NA
V gene: TRBV12-3/TRBV12-4

CDR3 DNA: TGCGCCAGCAGCTCCCTCATGGGTCTATCGGACAATGAGCAGTTCTTC
CDR3 protein: CASSSLMGLSDNEQFF
clone size: many
J gene: TRBJ2-1
D gene: NA
V gene: TRBV5-1

CDR3 DNA: TGCAGTGCTTCCGGGCAGGGCCTAGTGAGGGGCAATGAGCAGTTCTTC
CDR3 protein: CSASGQGLVRGNEQFF
clone size: many
J gene: TRBJ2-1
D gene: NA
V gene: TRBV20-1

CDR3 DNA: TGTGCCACCAGTGAGGGGGGTAGGACAGGGTATAATGAGCAGTTCTTC
CDR3 protein: CATSEGGRTGYNEQFF
clone size: medium-sized
J gene: TRBJ2-1
D gene: TRBD1
V gene: TRBV24-1

CDR3 DNA: TGTGCCAGCTCACTTAAAGTTCGCGGGGGCCAAGAGACCCAGTACTTC
CDR3 protein: CASSLKVRGGQETQYF
clone size: NA
J gene: TRBJ2-5
D gene: TRBD2
V gene: TRBV18

CDR3 DNA: TGTGCCAGCTCACCACTTACAGGGGAGAATGAGCAGTTCTTC
CDR3 protein: CASSPLTGENEQFF
clone size: few
J gene: TRBJ2-1
D gene: TRBD1
V gene: TRBV18

CDR3 DNA: TGTGCCAGCAGTTACCGTTTACAGGGCACCGGGGAGCTGTTTTTT
CDR3 protein: CASSYRLQGTGELFF
clone size: few
J gene: TRBJ2-2
D gene: NA
V gene: TRBV27

CDR3 DNA: TGTGCCATCAGCTCACGGCAGGGGGCGCGGGGAAAGGGAGAGACCCAGTACTTC
CDR3 protein: CAISSRQGARGKGETQYF
clone size: NA
J gene: TRBJ2-5
D gene: TRBD1
V gene: TRBV12-3/TRBV12-4

CDR3 DNA: TGTGCCAGCAGTTTTCGTCCTACCCTGGGGGGTACGCAGTATTTT
CDR3 protein: CASSFRPTLGGTQYF
clone size: NA
J gene: TRBJ2-3
D gene: NA
V gene: TRBV6-2/TRBV6-3

CDR3 DNA: TGTGCCAGCAGCTTAAGCAATCAAGAGACCCAGTACTTC
CDR3 protein: CASSLSNQETQYF
clone size: many
J gene: TRBJ2-5
D gene: NA
V gene: TRBV7-3

CDR3 DNA: TGTGCCACCAGTGATCCCCGGACGGATTACAATGAGCAGTTCTTC
CDR3 protein: CATSDPRTDYNEQFF
clone size: many
J gene: TRBJ2-1
D gene: NA
V gene: TRBV24-1

CDR3 DNA: TGCGCCAGCAGGCCCCCGAACTTAGGGCGAACGAACACCGGGGAGCTGTTTTTT
CDR3 protein: CASRPPNLGRTNTGELFF
clone size: NA
J gene: TRBJ2-2
D gene: NA
V gene: TRBV23-1